The 18 T cell receptor beta chains in this list originate from one sample, sequenced in a study of T cell responses to AZD1222 COVID-19 vaccine. The protocol was immunoSEQ multiplex PCR, while the TCRdb copy is restricted to in-frame clones and leaves out a portion. The sample contains some 150,000 clones, roughly nine tenths of which appear only once. The sample in question was peripheral blood, obtained 28 days after the second AZD1222 dose. All receptors derive from an adult who received the AZD1222 COVID-19 vaccine.

The V gene is TRBV10-3, the J gene TRBJ1-5; tentative D call: TRBD1 (5 bases). CDR3 length: 15 amino acids. CDR1 and CDR2 from the germline V gene are ENHRY and SYGVKD. V dropped 0 bases and J dropped 2 bases, with 8 bases sitting between them. CDR3 protein: CAISESGTGNQPQHF. The CDR3 DNA reads as TGTGCCATCAGTGAGTCGGGGACTGGCAATCAGCCCCAGCATTTT.

The chain has TRBV24-1 and TRBJ2-1, with 9 bases aligning to TRBD1. The V and J ends lost 3 bases and 5 bases, in that order; junction bases with no gene match: 10. The CDR3 loop spans 17 amino acids. Germline V lookup: CDR1 KGHDR, CDR2 SFDVKD. CDR3 sequence: CATSDRTGVRFNNEQFF. As DNA, the CDR3 is TGTGCCACCAGTGATCGGACAGGGGTCAGGTTCAACAATGAGCAGTTCTTC.

This clone appeared a few times. This chain connects TRBV19 to TRBJ2-1, with D uncertain. The CDR3 consists of 16 residues. V was trimmed by 1 base and J by 0 bases, leaving 10 bases between them. Germline-derived CDR1 and CDR2 are LNHDA and SQIVND (reference sequence). The CDR3 DNA sequence: TGTGCCAGTAGTATAGCTCCAGTGAGCTCCTACAATGAGCAGTTCTTC. Amino acid sequence: CASSIAPVSSYNEQFF. The full variable domain, rest sourced from reference TRBV19 and TRBJ2-1, is DGGITQSPKYLFRKEGQNVTLSCEQNLNHDAMYWYRQDPGQGLRLIYYSQIVNDFQKGDIAEGYSVSREKKESFPLTVTSAQKNPTAFYLCASSIAPVSSYNEQFFGPGTRLTVL.

This clone was seen more than once but under ten times. The chain links TRBV7-8 to TRBJ2-7; unclear D gene. V dropped 2 bases and J dropped 0 bases, with 8 bases sitting between them. The germline gives CDR1 SGHVS, CDR2 FQNEAQ. CDR3 size: 14 residues. The CDR3 is CASSLYIYSYEQYF. CDR3 DNA sequence: TGTGCCAGCAGCTTATATATCTACTCCTACGAGCAGTACTTC.

This clone was found many times. The chain carries TRBV19 and TRBJ1-6; perhaps TRBD1 as D (5 bases). From germline, CDR1 is LNHDA and CDR2 SQIVND (reference sequence). Trimming stripped 6 bases from V and 6 bases from J, with 12 bases between. The CDR3 has 14 residues. CDR3 sequence (DNA): TGTGCCAGTAGATTAATAGGGGTTAATTCACCCCTCCACTTT. Amino acid sequence: CASRLIGVNSPLHF.

The chain is built from TRBV18 and TRBJ2-3, with 7 bases matching TRBD2. V lost 3 bases and J lost 7; bases outside the gene matches: 10. The length of the CDR3 is 15 residues. Germline loops: CDR1 KGHSH, CDR2 LQKENI. CDR3 nucleotide sequence: TGTGCCAGCTCACCTACCGGCGGCGGGAGAAATACGCAGTATTTT. This gives the protein CASSPTGGGRNTQYF.

This chain connects TRBV4-2 to TRBJ1-4; the D is unclear. Germline CDR1 is LGHNA and CDR2 is YNFKEQ. The V end lost 1 base, the J end lost 0 bases, and 9 bases lay between the germline ends. The CDR3 totals 16 residues. CDR3 nucleotides: TGTGCCAGCAGCCAAGCCGATTTTGCAACTAATGAAAAACTGTTTTTT. Its translation: CASSQADFATNEKLFF.

The chain has TRBV5-4 and TRBJ1-2, with D tentatively TRBD1 (5 bases). CDR3 length equals 15 residues. The V gene lost 4 bases and the J gene lost 2 bases, with 15 bases spanning the gap. The germline gives CDR1 SGHNT, CDR2 YYREEE (reference sequence). The CDR3 reads CASSRPGQSNYGYTF. The CDR3 region has the DNA TGTGCCAGCAGCCGCCCGGGGCAGTCGAACTATGGCTACACCTTC.

Points on this clone: The identical CDR3 is also encoded by other nucleotide sequences in the sample. The V and J genes are TRBV20-1 and TRBJ1-2; D gene ambiguous. Germline CDR1 is DFQATT and CDR2 is SNEGSKA (reference sequence). There are 10 residues in the CDR3. V was cut by 6 bases and J by 0 bases, with 2 bases left in between. CDR3 in DNA: TGCAGTGCCCCTAACTATGGCTACACCTTC. The encoded protein is CSAPNYGYTF.

This sequence joins TRBV4-3 and TRBJ1-1; D might be TRBD1 (5 bases). The CDR3 loop spans 17 amino acids. Trimming removed 4 bases from V and 1 base from J, with 19 bases in between. Germline CDR1 and CDR2: LGHNA and YSLEER. CDR3 nucleotides: TGCGCCAGCAGCCGCACCTACCAGGGACTTACGAACACTGAAGCTTTCTTT. Amino acids: CASSRTYQGLTNTEAFF.

The CDR3 spells CASTGGSVGEQYF. The CDR3 DNA is TGTGCCAGCACCGGCGGGAGTGTGGGGGAGCAGTACTTC. The chain couples TRBV6-5 to TRBJ2-7; TRBD2 matches 7 bases. The CDR3 consists of 13 residues. The V segment lost 7 bases and the J segment 7 bases; nucleotides outside the gene matches: 10. Germline assignment: CDR1 MNHEY and CDR2 SVGAGI.

The chain employs TRBV6-2 or TRBV6-3 and TRBJ1-1; D possibly corresponds to TRBD1 (5 bases). This CDR3 is built from 14 residues. V was shortened by 4 bases and J by 0 bases, with 9 bases between the two germline ends. The germline V gene encodes CDR1 MNHEY and CDR2 SVGEGT. CDR3 sequence: CASSLTRVNTEAFF. DNA for the CDR3: TGTGCCAGCAGTTTGACCAGGGTGAACACTGAAGCTTTCTTT.

The V and J genes are TRBV10-1 and TRBJ2-3; TRBD2 matches at 10 bases. The V segment lost 3 bases and the J segment 0 bases; nucleotides outside the gene matches: 3. The CDR3 sequence is 16 residues long. The germline CDR1 and CDR2 sequences are WNHNN and SYGVQD (reference sequence). CDR3 sequence reads: CASSDPSGSSTDTQYF. CDR3 DNA: TGCGCCAGCAGTGACCCTAGCGGGAGTAGCACAGATACGCAGTATTTT.

V and J are TRBV30 and TRBJ1-1, with TRBD1 as a possible D gene (5 bases). Germline V gene sequence: CDR1 GTSNPN, CDR2 SVGIG (reference sequence). CDR3 size: 13 residues. V was pared by 5 bases and J by 3 bases, with 13 bases between. CDR3 region: CAWGGREYTEAFF. In DNA form, the CDR3 reads TGTGCCTGGGGCGGCAGGGAGTACACTGAAGCTTTCTTT.

The chain carries TRBV5-1 and TRBJ2-1; no clear D gene. Germline lookup yields CDR1 SGHRS and CDR2 YFSETQ. This CDR3 region has 12 residues. Trimming removed 1 base from V and 7 bases from J, with 6 bases in between. The CDR3 DNA follows: TGCGCCAGCAGCTTGACAGTAAATGAGCAGTTCTTC. Protein: CASSLTVNEQFF. Full variable domain (rest looked up from reference TRBV5-1 and TRBJ2-1): KAGVTQTPRYLIKTRGQQVTLSCSPISGHRSVSWYQQTPGQGLQFLFEYFSETQRNKGNFPGRFSGRQFSNSRSEMNVSTLELGDSALYLCASSLTVNEQFFGPGTRLTVL.

V gene TRBV7-2 combines with J gene TRBJ2-3; D is unresolved. V was cut by 3 bases and J by 5 bases, with 9 bases left in between. The germline gives CDR1 SGHTA, CDR2 FQGNSA. The CDR3 is made up of 13 amino acids. CDR3 nucleotides: TGTGCCAGCAGCTTTGGATACATAGATACGCAGTATTTT. Amino acid sequence: CASSFGYIDTQYF.

The chain has TRBV7-2 and TRBJ2-7, with a possible D match to TRBD1 (5 bases). Per germline, CDR1 SGHTA and CDR2 FQGNSA. This CDR3 has 13 residues. Trimming pared 2 bases from V and 5 bases from J, leaving 10 bases between. CDR3 protein: CASSLQFRDEQYF. The CDR3 bases are TGTGCCAGCAGCTTACAGTTCAGGGACGAGCAGTACTTC.

Only a few counts were recorded for this clone. The V gene is TRBV6-1, the J gene TRBJ1-1; maybe TRBD1 (5 bases). The V end lost 1 base, the J end lost 4 bases, and 13 bases lay between the germline ends. Per germline, CDR1 MNHNS and CDR2 SASEGT. The CDR3 has 15 amino acids. The CDR3 region has the DNA TGTGCCAGCAGTGAAGAGCAGTCGGGGGGCACTGAAGCTTTCTTT. Translation gives CASSEEQSGGTEAFF.